The rows below give T cell receptor beta chains drawn from one sample of a study of control samples from healthy donors and cancer patients. This table comes from immunoSEQ multiplex PCR, and its TCRdb copy is limited to in-frame clones, with some not included. The table has some 150,000 clones, 93% seen once. Sequenced input: blood. These receptors originate from a man between 45 and 60 years old in good health. The CDR3 runs from the conserved cysteine through the conserved F or W.

V gene: TRBV21-1
J gene: TRBJ2-3
CDR3 protein: CASSRGLAGDGDTQYF

V gene: TRBV5-1
J gene: TRBJ2-7
CDR3 protein: CASSTTGPEQYF

V gene: TRBV5-1
J gene: TRBJ2-2
CDR3 protein: CASSSSGEVGELFF

V gene: TRBV19
J gene: TRBJ2-7
CDR3 protein: CASGGRGRLAHEQYF

V gene: TRBV10-3
J gene: TRBJ2-7
CDR3 protein: CAILPSQGAYEQYF

V gene: TRBV2
J gene: TRBJ2-7
CDR3 protein: CASTAGTGGREQYF

V gene: TRBV4-1
J gene: TRBJ1-6
CDR3 protein: CASSPGRINSPLHF

V gene: TRBV27
J gene: TRBJ2-7
CDR3 protein: CASSLGAGLAYEQYF

V gene: TRBV5-1
J gene: TRBJ1-3
CDR3 protein: CASSRDPGSGNTIYF

V gene: TRBV11-2
J gene: TRBJ2-4
CDR3 protein: CASSPRDRENIQYF

V gene: TRBV2
J gene: TRBJ2-7
CDR3 protein: CASSESSYEQYF

V gene: TRBV7-9
J gene: TRBJ2-3
CDR3 protein: CASSPPGLAGGFTDTQYF

V gene: TRBV3-1/TRBV3-2
J gene: TRBJ2-3
CDR3 protein: CASMRQGGTDTQYF

V gene: TRBV5-1
J gene: TRBJ1-6
CDR3 protein: CASRQVTGALSPLHF

V gene: TRBV18
J gene: TRBJ2-6
CDR3 protein: CASSPMVGANVLTF

V gene: TRBV10-3
J gene: TRBJ1-2
CDR3 protein: CAISESNRRLNYGYTF

V gene: TRBV4-1
J gene: TRBJ1-5
CDR3 protein: CASSQDLGQGIDQPQHF

V gene: TRBV7-2
J gene: TRBJ1-2
CDR3 protein: CASSLGSVYGYTF

V gene: TRBV9
J gene: TRBJ2-3
CDR3 protein: CASSVLTSTDTQYF

V gene: TRBV11-2
J gene: TRBJ1-1
CDR3 protein: CASSLPPTEAFF

V gene: TRBV11-2
J gene: TRBJ2-5
CDR3 protein: CASSSRQGASKGETQYF

V gene: TRBV28
J gene: TRBJ1-2
CDR3 protein: CASSFGRLDGYTF

V gene: TRBV6-5
J gene: TRBJ2-3
CDR3 protein: CASGRGPSTDTQYF

V gene: TRBV19
J gene: TRBJ1-1
CDR3 protein: CASSRPRGAKMNTEAFF

V gene: TRBV9
J gene: TRBJ1-2
CDR3 protein: CASSLSPTGSNYGYTF

V gene: TRBV7-6
J gene: TRBJ1-1
CDR3 protein: CASSPTGDMNTEAFF

V gene: TRBV7-6
J gene: TRBJ2-1
CDR3 protein: CASSSRTSVRNEQFF

V gene: TRBV6-6
J gene: TRBJ2-3
CDR3 protein: CASSDRLVSDTQYF

V gene: TRBV3-1/TRBV3-2
J gene: TRBJ2-2
CDR3 protein: CASSHEAGGNTGELFF

V gene: TRBV2
J gene: TRBJ1-4
CDR3 protein: CASSGLGEKLFF

V gene: TRBV5-4
J gene: TRBJ2-5
CDR3 protein: CASSFLQDSGRGETQYF

V gene: TRBV19
J gene: TRBJ2-3
CDR3 protein: CASSASGTSADTQYF

V gene: TRBV21-1
J gene: TRBJ2-1
CDR3 protein: CASSRQGGEGPYNEQFF

V gene: TRBV2
J gene: TRBJ2-1
CDR3 protein: CASSVGLAIGNEQFF

V gene: TRBV7-8
J gene: TRBJ1-6
CDR3 protein: CASSLDGGRHSPLHF

V gene: TRBV5-1
J gene: TRBJ2-1
CDR3 protein: CASSLCLAGECFNEQFF

V gene: TRBV19
J gene: TRBJ2-1
CDR3 protein: CASSIQGLGNEQFF

V gene: TRBV9
J gene: TRBJ2-1
CDR3 protein: CASSVTSGSSGFSEQFF

V gene: TRBV6-1
J gene: TRBJ2-3
CDR3 protein: CASSERDTGDTQYF

V gene: TRBV5-1
J gene: TRBJ2-7
CDR3 protein: CASTMSGLDEQYF

V gene: TRBV25-1
J gene: TRBJ2-7
CDR3 protein: CASSEGVRGRQAYEQYF

V gene: TRBV10-3
J gene: TRBJ2-1
CDR3 protein: CAIGGESNNEQFF

V gene: TRBV7-3
J gene: TRBJ2-2
CDR3 protein: CASSSTGNTGELFF

V gene: TRBV6-2/TRBV6-3
J gene: TRBJ1-2
CDR3 protein: CASSYSNRGLYGYTF

V gene: TRBV5-1
J gene: TRBJ2-5
CDR3 protein: CASSLAGVGGQETQYF

V gene: TRBV28
J gene: TRBJ1-2
CDR3 protein: CASSQGQNYGYTF

V gene: TRBV6-4
J gene: TRBJ2-1
CDR3 protein: CASSKTSRGSEQFF

V gene: TRBV3-1/TRBV3-2
J gene: TRBJ2-2
CDR3 protein: CASSQDTMKGGELFF

V gene: TRBV5-6
J gene: TRBJ1-3
CDR3 protein: CASSLDRNTIYF

V gene: TRBV12-1
J gene: TRBJ2-3
CDR3 protein: CASSLIDRDASGRPPTDTDTQYF

V gene: TRBV24-1
J gene: TRBJ2-3
CDR3 protein: CATSDSDGATDTQYF

V gene: TRBV5-1
J gene: TRBJ2-6
CDR3 protein: CATAGGASSGANVLTF

V gene: TRBV5-1
J gene: TRBJ2-3
CDR3 protein: CASSLDAASGRNTQYF

V gene: TRBV21-1
J gene: TRBJ2-7
CDR3 protein: CASSAYEQYF

V gene: TRBV5-8
J gene: TRBJ2-7
CDR3 protein: CASSYSPGLIHHEQYF